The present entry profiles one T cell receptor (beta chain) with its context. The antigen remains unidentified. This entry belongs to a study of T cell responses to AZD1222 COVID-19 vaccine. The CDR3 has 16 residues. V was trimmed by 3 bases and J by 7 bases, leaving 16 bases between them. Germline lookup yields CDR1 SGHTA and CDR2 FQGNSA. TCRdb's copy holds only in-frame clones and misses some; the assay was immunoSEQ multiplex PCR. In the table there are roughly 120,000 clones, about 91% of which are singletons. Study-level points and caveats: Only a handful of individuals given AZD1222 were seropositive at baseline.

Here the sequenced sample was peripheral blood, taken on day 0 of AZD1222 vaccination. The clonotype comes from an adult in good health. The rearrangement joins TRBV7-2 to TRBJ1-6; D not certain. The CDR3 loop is CASSLRSWGDNSPLHF. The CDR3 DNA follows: TGTGCCAGCAGCTTGAGGAGTTGGGGAGACAATTCACCCCTCCACTTT.